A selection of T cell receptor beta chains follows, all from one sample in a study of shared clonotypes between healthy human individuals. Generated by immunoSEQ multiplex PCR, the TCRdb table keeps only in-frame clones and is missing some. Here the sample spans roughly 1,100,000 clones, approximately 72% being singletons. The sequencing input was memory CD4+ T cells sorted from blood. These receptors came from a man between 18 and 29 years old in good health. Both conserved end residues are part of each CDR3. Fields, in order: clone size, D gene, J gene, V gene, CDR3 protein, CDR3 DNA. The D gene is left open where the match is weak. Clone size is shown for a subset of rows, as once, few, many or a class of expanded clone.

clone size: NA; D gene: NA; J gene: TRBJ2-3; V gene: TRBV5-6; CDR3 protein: CASSPARTDTQYF; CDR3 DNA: TGTGCCAGCAGCCCCGCCCGCACAGATACGCAGTATTTT
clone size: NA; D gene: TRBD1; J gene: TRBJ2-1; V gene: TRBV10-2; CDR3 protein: CASKGQIFYNEQFF; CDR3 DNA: TGCGCCAGCAAGGGACAGATTTTTTACAATGAGCAGTTCTTC
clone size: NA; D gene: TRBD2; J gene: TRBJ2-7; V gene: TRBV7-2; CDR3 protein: CASSLVLAGVEQYF; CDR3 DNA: TGTGCCAGCAGCTTAGTACTAGCGGGAGTCGAGCAGTACTTC
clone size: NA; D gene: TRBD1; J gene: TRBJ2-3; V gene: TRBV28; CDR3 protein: CASGAWTGGGSTDTQYF; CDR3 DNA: TGTGCCAGCGGAGCCTGGACAGGGGGCGGTAGCACAGATACGCAGTATTTT
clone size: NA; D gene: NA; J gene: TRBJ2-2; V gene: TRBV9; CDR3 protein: CASSVGGRKNTGELFF; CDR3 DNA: TGTGCCAGCAGCGTAGGAGGACGGAAGAACACCGGGGAGCTGTTTTTT
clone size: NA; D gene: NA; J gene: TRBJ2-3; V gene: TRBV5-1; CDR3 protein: CASSLVGGATDTQYF; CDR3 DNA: TGCGCCAGCAGCTTGGTAGGGGGGGCAACAGATACGCAGTATTTT
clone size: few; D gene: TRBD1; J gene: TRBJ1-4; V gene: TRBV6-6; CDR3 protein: CASSEDRGPLKLFF; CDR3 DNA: TGTGCCAGCAGCGAGGACAGGGGGCCCCTGAAACTGTTTTTT
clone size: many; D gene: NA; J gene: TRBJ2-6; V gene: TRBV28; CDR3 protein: CASSPSGAGANVLTF; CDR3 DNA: TGTGCCAGCAGTCCGTCGGGGGCTGGGGCCAACGTCCTGACTTTC
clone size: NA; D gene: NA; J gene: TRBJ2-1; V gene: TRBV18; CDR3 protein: CASSPQAEGEQFF; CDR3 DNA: TGTGCCAGCTCACCACAGGCGGAGGGTGAGCAGTTCTTC
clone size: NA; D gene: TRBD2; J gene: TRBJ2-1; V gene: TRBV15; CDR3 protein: CATSRDLAGGRNEQFF; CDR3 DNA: TGTGCCACCAGCAGAGATTTAGCGGGGGGGCGGAATGAGCAGTTCTTC
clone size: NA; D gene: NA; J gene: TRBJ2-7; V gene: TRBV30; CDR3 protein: CAWRGTLNSYEQYF; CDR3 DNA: TGTGCCTGGCGAGGGACCCTAAACTCCTACGAGCAGTACTTC
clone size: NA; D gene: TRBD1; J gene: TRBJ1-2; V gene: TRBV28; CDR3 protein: CASSPPRDSYYGYTF; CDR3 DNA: TGTGCCAGCAGTCCCCCTAGGGACAGCTATTATGGCTACACCTTC
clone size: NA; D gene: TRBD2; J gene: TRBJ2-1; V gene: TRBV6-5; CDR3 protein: CASSPGGGGGNEQFF; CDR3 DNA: TGTGCCAGCAGTCCAGGAGGCGGGGGGGGCAATGAGCAGTTCTTC
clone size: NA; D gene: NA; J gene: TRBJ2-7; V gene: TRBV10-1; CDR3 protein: CASSTDAYEQYF; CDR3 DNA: TGCGCCAGCAGTACGGACGCCTACGAGCAGTACTTC
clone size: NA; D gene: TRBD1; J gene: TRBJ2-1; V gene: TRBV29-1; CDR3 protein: CSVSGQGNNEQFF; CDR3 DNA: TGCAGCGTCTCGGGACAGGGGAACAATGAGCAGTTCTTC
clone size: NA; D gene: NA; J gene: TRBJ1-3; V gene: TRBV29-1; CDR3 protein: CSVGTATSGNTIYF; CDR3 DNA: TGCAGCGTTGGCACAGCCACATCTGGAAACACCATATATTTT
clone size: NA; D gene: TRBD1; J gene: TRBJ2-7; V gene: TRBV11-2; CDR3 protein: CASSSRDRGFHEQYF; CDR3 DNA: TGTGCCAGCAGCTCCAGGGACAGGGGATTCCACGAGCAGTACTTC
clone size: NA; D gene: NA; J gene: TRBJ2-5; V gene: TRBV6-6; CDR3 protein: CASSYRGASETQYF; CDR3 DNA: TGTGCCAGCAGTTATAGAGGGGCCTCAGAGACCCAGTACTTC
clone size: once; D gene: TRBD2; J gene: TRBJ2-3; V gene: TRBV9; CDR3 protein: CASSVAASSGGARDTQYF; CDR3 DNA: TGTGCCAGCAGCGTAGCGGCGAGTAGCGGGGGGGCCCGGGATACGCAGTATTTT
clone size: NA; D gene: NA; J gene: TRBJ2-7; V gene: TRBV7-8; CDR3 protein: CASSRNAYEQYF; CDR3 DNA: TGTGCCAGCAGCCGGAACGCCTACGAGCAGTACTTC
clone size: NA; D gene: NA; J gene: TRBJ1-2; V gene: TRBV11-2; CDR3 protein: CASSLDPGQGYGYTF; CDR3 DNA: TGTGCCAGCAGCTTAGACCCTGGGCAGGGTTATGGCTACACCTTC
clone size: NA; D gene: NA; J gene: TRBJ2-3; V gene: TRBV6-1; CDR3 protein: CASNGFGDTQYF; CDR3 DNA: TGTGCCAGCAATGGTTTCGGGGATACGCAGTATTTT
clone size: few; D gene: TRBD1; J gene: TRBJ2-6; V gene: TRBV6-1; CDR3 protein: CASDREPGANVLTF; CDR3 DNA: TGTGCCAGCGACAGGGAGCCTGGGGCCAACGTCCTGACTTTC
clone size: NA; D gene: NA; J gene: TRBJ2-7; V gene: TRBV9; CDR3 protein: CASSVSSGDTYEQYF; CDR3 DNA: TGTGCCAGCAGCGTATCCTCGGGGGACACCTACGAGCAGTACTTC